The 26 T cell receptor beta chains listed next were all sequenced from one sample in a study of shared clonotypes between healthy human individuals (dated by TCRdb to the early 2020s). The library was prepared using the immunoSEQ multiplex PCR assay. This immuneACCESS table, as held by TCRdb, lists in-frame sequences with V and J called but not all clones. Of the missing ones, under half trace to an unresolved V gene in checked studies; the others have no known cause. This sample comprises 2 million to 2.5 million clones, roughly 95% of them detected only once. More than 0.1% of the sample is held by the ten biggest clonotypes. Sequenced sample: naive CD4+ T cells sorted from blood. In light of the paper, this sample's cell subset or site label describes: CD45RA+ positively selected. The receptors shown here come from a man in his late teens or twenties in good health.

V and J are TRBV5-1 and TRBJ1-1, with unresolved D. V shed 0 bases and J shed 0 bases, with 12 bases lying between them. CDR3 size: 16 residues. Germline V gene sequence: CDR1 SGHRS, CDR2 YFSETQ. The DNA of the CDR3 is TGCGCCAGCAGCTTGGAAGGGTCGGGATTGAACACTGAAGCTTTCTTT. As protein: CASSLEGSGLNTEAFF.

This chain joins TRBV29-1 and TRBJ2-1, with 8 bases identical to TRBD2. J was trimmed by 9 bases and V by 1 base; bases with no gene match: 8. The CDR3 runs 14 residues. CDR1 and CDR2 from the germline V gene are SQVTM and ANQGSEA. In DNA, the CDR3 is TGCAGCGTTGAAGCCGCGGGGGGTAACACTGAGCAGTTCTTC. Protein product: CSVEAAGGNTEQFF.

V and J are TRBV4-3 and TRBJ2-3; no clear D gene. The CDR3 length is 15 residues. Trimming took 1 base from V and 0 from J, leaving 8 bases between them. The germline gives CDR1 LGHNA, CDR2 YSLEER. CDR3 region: CASSQVAISTDTQYF. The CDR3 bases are TGCGCCAGCAGCCAAGTGGCCATAAGCACAGATACGCAGTATTTT.

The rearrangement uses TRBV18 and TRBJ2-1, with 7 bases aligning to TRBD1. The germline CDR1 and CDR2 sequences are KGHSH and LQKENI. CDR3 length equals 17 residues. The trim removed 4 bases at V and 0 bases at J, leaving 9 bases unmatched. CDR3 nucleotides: TGTGCCAGCTCACACAACAGGGGTGCTAGCTCCTACAATGAGCAGTTCTTC. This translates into CASSHNRGASSYNEQFF.

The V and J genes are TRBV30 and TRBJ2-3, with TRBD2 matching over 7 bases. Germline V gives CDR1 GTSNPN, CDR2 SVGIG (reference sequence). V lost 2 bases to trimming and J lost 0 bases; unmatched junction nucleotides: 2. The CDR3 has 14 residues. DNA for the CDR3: TGTGCCTGGAGTATAGCGGGTAGCACAGATACGCAGTATTTT. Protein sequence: CAWSIAGSTDTQYF.

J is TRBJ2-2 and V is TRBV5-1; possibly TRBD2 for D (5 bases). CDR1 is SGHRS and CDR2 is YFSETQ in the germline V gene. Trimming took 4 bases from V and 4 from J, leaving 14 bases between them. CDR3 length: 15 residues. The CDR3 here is CASSLLEEVTGELFF. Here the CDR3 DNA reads TGCGCCAGCAGCCTACTAGAGGAGGTCACCGGGGAGCTGTTTTTT.

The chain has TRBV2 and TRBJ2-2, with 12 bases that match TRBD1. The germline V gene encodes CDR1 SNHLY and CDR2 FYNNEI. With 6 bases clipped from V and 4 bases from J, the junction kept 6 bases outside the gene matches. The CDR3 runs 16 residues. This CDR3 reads CASSRDRGLGTGELFF. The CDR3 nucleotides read TGTGCCAGCAGCAGGGACAGGGGGCTGGGCACCGGGGAGCTGTTTTTT.

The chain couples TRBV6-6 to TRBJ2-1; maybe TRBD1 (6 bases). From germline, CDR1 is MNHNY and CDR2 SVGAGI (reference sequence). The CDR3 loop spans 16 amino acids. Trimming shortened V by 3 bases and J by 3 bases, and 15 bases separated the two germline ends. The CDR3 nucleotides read TGTGCCAGCAGTTATGCACAGGGCTTAGGCTACAATGAGCAGTTCTTC. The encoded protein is CASSYAQGLGYNEQFF.

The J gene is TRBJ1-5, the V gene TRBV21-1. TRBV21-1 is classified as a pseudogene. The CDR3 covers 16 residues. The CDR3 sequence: CASPRGRGRRKQPQHF. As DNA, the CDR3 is TGTGCCAGCCCAAGGGGGCGGGGGCGCCGAAAGCAGCCCCAGCATTTT.

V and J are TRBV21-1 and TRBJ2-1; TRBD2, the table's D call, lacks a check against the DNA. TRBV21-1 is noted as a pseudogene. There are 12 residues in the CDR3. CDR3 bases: TGTGCCAGGGGACTACTCTACAATGAGCAGTTCTTC. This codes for CARGLLYNEQFF.

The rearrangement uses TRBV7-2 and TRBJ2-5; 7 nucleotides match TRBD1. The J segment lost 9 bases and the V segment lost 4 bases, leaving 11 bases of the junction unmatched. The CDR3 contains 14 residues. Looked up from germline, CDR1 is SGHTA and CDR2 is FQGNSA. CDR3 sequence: CASSSEPTGMAQYF. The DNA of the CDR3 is TGTGCCAGCAGCTCAGAACCGACAGGGATGGCCCAGTACTTC.

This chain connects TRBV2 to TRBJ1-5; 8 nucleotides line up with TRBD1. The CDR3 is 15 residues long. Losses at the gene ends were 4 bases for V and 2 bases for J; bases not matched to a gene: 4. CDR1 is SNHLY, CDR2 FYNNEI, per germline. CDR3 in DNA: TGTGCCAGCAGTGTCGAGACAGGGGGCAATCAGCCCCAGCATTTT. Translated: CASSVETGGNQPQHF.

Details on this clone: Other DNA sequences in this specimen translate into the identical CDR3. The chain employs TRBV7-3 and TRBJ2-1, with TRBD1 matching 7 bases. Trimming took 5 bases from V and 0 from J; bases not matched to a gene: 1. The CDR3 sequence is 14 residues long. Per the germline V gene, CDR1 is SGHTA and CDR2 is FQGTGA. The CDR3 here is CASSPGGSYNEQFF. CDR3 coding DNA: TGTGCCAGCAGCCCAGGGGGCTCCTACAATGAGCAGTTCTTC. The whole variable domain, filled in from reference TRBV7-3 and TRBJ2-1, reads GAGVSQTPSNKVTEKGKYVELRCDPISGHTALYWYRQSLGQGPEFLIYFQGTGAADDSGLPNDRFFAVRPEGSVSTLKIQRTERGDSAVYLCASSPGGSYNEQFFGPGTRLTVL.

The CDR3 DNA reads TGTGCCAGCAGCCCGAAAGGGTACGAGCAGTACTTC. Translation gives CASSPKGYEQYF. The rearrangement joins TRBV6-1 to TRBJ2-7; D is unresolved. Germline CDR1 is MNHNS and CDR2 is SASEGT. V lost 6 bases and J 4 bases, leaving 10 bases between the germline ends. The CDR3 is made up of 12 amino acids.

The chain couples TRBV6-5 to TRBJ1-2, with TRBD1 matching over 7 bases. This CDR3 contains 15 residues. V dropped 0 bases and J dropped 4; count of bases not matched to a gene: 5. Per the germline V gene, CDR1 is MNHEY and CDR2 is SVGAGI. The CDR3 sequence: CASSYSLQGSYGYTF. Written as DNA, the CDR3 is TGTGCCAGCAGTTACTCGCTACAGGGGAGCTATGGCTACACCTTC.

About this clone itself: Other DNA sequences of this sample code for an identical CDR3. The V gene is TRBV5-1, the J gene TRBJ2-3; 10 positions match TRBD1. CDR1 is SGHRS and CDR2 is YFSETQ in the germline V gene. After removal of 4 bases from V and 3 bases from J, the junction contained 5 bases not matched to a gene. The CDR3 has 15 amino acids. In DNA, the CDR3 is TGCGCCAGCAGCCCCGGACAGGGGGGTACAGATACGCAGTATTTT. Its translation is CASSPGQGGTDTQYF.

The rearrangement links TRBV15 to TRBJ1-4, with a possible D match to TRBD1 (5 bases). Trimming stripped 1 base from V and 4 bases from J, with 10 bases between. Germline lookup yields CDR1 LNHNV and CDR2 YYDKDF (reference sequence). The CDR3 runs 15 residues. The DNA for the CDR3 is TGTGCCACCAGCAGAGGAGGGAGGGGTAATGAAAAACTGTTTTTT. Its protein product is CATSRGGRGNEKLFF. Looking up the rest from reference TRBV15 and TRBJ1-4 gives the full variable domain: DAMVIQNPRYQVTQFGKPVTLSCSQTLNHNVMYWYQQKSSQAPKLLFHYYDKDFNNEADTPDNFQSRRPNTSFCFLDIRSPGLGDTAMYLCATSRGGRGNEKLFFGSGTQLSVL.

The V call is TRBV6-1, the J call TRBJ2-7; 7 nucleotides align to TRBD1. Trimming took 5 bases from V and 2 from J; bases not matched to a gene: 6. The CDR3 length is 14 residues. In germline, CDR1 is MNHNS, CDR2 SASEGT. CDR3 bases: TGTGCCAGCAGTTTGACAGGGCTGGCCTACGAGCAGTACTTC. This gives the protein CASSLTGLAYEQYF.

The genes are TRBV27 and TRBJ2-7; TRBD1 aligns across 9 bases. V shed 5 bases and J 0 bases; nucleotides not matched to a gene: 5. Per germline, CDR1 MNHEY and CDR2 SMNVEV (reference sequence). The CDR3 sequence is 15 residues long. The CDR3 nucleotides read TGTGCCAGCAGTGCCCGGGACAGGGTCTCCTACGAGCAGTACTTC. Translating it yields CASSARDRVSYEQYF.

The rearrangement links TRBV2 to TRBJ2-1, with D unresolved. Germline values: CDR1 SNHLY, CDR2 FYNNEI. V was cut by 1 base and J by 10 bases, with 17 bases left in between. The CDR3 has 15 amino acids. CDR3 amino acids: CASSEGPTEPREQFF. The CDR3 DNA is TGTGCCAGCAGTGAAGGGCCGACTGAACCTCGGGAGCAGTTCTTC.

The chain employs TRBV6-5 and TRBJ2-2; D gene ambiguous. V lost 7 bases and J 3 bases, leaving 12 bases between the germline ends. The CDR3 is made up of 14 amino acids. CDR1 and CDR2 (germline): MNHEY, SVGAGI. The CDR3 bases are TGTGCCAGCACCCGCGGTACACACACCGGGGAGCTGTTTTTT. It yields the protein CASTRGTHTGELFF.

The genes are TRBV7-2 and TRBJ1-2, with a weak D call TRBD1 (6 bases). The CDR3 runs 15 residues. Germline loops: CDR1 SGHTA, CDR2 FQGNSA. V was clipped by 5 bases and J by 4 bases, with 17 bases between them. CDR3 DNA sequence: TGTGCCAGCAGCACTTCGACAGGATACTTCTATGGCTACACCTTC. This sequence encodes CASSTSTGYFYGYTF.

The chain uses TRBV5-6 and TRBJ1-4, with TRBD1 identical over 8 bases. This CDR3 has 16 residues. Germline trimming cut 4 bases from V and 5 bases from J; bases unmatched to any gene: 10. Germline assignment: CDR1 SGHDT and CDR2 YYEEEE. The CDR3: CASSIIQGAGNEKLFF. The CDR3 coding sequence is TGTGCCAGCAGCATTATTCAGGGGGCTGGCAATGAAAAACTGTTTTTT. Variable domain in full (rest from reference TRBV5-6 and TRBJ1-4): DAGVTQSPTHLIKTRGQQVTLRCSPKSGHDTVSWYQQALGQGPQFIFQYYEEEERQRGNFPDRFSGHQFPNYSSELNVNALLLGDSALYLCASSIIQGAGNEKLFFGSGTQLSVL.

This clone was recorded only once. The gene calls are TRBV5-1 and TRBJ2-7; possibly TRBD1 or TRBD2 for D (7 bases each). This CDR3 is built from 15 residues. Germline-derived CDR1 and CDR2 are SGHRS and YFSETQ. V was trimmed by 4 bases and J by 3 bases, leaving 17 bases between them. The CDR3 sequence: CASSTISGTVYEQYF. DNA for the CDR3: TGCGCCAGCAGCACGATCAGCGGGACAGTCTACGAGCAGTACTTC.

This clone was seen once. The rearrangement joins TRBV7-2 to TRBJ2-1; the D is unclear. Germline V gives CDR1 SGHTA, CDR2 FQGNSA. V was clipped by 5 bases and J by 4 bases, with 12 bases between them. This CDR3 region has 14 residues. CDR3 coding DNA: TGTGCCAGCAGCCCGGAGATCCCGTACAATGAGCAGTTCTTC. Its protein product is CASSPEIPYNEQFF.

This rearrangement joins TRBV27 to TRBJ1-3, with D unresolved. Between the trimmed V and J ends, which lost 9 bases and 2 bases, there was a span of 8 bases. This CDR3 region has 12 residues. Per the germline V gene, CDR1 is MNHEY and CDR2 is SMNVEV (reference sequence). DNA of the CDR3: TGTGCCAGTAGGGATACTGGAAACACCATATATTTT. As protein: CASRDTGNTIYF.